The present TCR beta chain was sequenced within a study of shared clonotypes between healthy human individuals. Between the trimmed V and J ends, which lost 0 bases and 7 bases, there was a span of 10 bases. Germline V CDR1 and CDR2: MNHEY, SVGAGI. This CDR3 contains 13 residues. TCRdb's copy holds only in-frame clones and misses some; the assay was immunoSEQ multiplex PCR. This sample has around 1.4 million clones, with about 98.5% found just once. J is TRBJ2-7 and V is TRBV6-5, with D possibly TRBD1 on 5 matching bases. Material for sequencing was naive CD4+ T cells sorted from blood. Subset specified: CD45RA+ positively selected. The TCR comes from a man aged 25 to 45 in good health. The CDR3 DNA is TGTGCCAGCAGTTACTCGGCCAAGGGGGAGCAGTACTTC. Its protein is CASSYSAKGEQYF.